Below, one TCR beta chain is given with its context. Compared with germline, one end of the junction differs, possibly owing to a read error. Every patient underwent thyroid surgery untreated. These data are taken from a study of metastatic and nonmetastatic thyroid tumors. Study overall: Blood and tumor or nodule tissue repertoires from malignant and benign thyroid patients were compared.

Using MiXCR, TCRdb reanalyzed the PCR reads. This sample yields fewer than 35,000 clones, of which about 30% are seen a single time; 25% to 35% belongs to the top ten. This CDR3 has 13 residues. Germline CDR1 MNHEY, CDR2 SVGEGT. The J gene is TRBJ1-1, the V gene TRBV6-2 or TRBV6-3; D remains ambiguous. The sample comprised blood. The receptor was isolated from a female donor with papillary thyroid cancer or a benign thyroid nodule (not recorded which). Some clones in this sample may be carry-over from other donors' samples. The CDR3 DNA reads as TGTGCCAGCAGTTACTCGCCCTACACTGAAGCCTTCTTT. Amino acids: CASSYSPYTEAFF.